This T cell receptor beta chain was profiled in a study of regulatory T cells in long-lasting Graves disease. With iRepertoire HTBI primers and Arm-PCR of CDR3 regions, TCR beta libraries were built. TCRdb reanalysed the multiplex PCR reads using MiXCR and keeps one entry per CDR3 protein. The sample carries about 460,000 distinct CDR3 sequences, approximately 14% recorded once. With regard to this clonotype: What it binds is not known.

General study results and limits: Sample size, which was small, may have reduced accuracy. Persistent Graves' patients showed a TCR diversity that was lower than that of newly diagnosed ones.

As to time point: newly diagnosed GD, antithyroid drugs for less than 3 months. From PBMCs, RNA was extracted and then used to make the TCR library. This CDR3 region has 16 residues. Trimming cost V 2 bases and J 7 bases; bases outside gene matches: 6. Germline CDR1 reads MNHEY; CDR2 reads SMNVEV (reference sequence). A further study also used this sample, focusing on T cells in Graves' hyperthyroidism and ophthalmopathy. As reported in that work: Orbital computed tomography and thyroid ultrasound, together with serum TRAb and thyroxine and clinical symptoms, were used for diagnoses. RT-PCR in the first round (using the HTBI primer set) targeted the TCR CDR3.

The V and J genes are TRBV27 and TRBJ2-1; TRBD2 aligns across 12 bases. Source: peripheral blood mononuclear cells (PBMCs), taken at new diagnosis, from a patient treated with antithyroid drugs. The source is a woman between 50 and 59 years old with Graves disease. CDR3 residues: CASSLILAGGRNEQFF. The CDR3 nucleotides read TGTGCCAGCAGTTTAATACTAGCGGGAGGAAGGAATGAGCAGTTCTTC.